The source of this TCR beta chain is a study of blood T cell repertoires in COVID-19. Allocation to cohorts depended on clinical history reported by the participants. The junction had 4 bases not matched to a gene; V was cut back by 5 bases and J by 5 bases. CDR3 length: 14 amino acids. Germline V gives CDR1 SGHAT, CDR2 FQNNGV. Per the authors' pipeline: Scientists estimated how many nucleated cells there were by amplifying reference gene primers. Sequenced by immunoSEQ multiplex PCR; TCRdb stores in-frame clones only, minus some. That table furnishes V, J and clone size, whereas the DNA furnished D and trimming. The table shows over 130,000 clones, with more than 80% occurring only once.

The chain couples TRBV11-2 to TRBJ2-2, with 8 bases lining up with TRBD1. Source material: PBMCs or T cells enriched from blood (not recorded which). The receptor was isolated from a young woman who had been exposed to COVID-19. The CDR3 region has the DNA TGTGCCAGCAGCGGACAGGGCAATACCGGGGAGCTGTTTTTT. Translated, it gives CASSGQGNTGELFF.